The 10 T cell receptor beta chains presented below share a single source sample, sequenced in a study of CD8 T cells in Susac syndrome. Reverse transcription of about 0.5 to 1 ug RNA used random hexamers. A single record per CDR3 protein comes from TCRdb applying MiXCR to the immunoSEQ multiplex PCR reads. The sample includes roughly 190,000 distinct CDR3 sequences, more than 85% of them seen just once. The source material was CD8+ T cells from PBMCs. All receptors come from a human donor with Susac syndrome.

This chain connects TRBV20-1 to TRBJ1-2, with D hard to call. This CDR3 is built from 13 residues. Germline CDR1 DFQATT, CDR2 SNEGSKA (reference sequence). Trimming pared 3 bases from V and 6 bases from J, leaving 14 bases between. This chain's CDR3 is CSASVEGFNGYTF. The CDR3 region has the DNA TGCAGTGCTAGCGTGGAAGGTTTCAATGGCTACACCTTC.

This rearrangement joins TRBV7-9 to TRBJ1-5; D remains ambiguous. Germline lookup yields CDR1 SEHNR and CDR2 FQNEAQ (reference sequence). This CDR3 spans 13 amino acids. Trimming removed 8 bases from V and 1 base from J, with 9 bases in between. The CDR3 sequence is CASGVQSNQPQHF. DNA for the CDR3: TGTGCCAGCGGGGTACAGAGCAATCAGCCCCAGCATTTT.

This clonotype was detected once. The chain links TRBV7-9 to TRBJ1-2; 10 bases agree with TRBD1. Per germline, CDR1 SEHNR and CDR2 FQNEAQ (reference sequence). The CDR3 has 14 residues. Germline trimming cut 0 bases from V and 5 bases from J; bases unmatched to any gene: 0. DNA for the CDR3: TGTGCCAGCAGCTTAGCGGGACAGGGGTATGGCTACACCTTC. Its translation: CASSLAGQGYGYTF.

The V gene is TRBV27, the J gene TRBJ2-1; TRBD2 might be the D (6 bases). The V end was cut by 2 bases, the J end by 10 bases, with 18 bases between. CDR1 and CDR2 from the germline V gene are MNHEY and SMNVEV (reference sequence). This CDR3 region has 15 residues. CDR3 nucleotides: TGTGCCAGCAGTTTAATCGGACTATTGACTGGGGAGCAGTTCTTC. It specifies CASSLIGLLTGEQFF.

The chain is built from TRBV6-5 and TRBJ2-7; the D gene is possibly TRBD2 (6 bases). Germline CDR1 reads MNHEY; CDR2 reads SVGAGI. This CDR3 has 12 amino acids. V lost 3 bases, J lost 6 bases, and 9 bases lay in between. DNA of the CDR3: TGTGCCAGCAGTTATCTTAGCGGCGAGCAGTACTTC. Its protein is CASSYLSGEQYF.

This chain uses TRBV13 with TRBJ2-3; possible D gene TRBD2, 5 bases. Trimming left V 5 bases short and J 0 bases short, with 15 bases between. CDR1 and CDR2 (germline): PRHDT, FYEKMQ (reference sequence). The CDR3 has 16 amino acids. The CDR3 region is CASSPPRSGSTDTQYF. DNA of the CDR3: TGTGCCAGCAGCCCCCCCAGGAGCGGAAGCACAGATACGCAGTATTTT.

This chain's CDR3 is CATIYRGSNEKLFF. For the CDR3, the DNA is TGTGCTACTATATACAGGGGGAGTAATGAAAAACTGTTTTTT. The chain has TRBV30 and TRBJ1-4, with 8 bases identical to TRBD1. The CDR3 runs 14 residues. CDR1 GTSNPN and CDR2 SVGIG come from the germline V gene (reference sequence).

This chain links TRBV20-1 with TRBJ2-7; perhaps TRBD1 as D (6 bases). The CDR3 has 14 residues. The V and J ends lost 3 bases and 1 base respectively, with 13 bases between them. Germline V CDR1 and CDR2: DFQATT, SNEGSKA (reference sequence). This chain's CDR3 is CSASETGFSYEQYF. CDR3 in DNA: TGCAGTGCTAGTGAGACAGGATTTTCCTACGAGCAGTACTTC.

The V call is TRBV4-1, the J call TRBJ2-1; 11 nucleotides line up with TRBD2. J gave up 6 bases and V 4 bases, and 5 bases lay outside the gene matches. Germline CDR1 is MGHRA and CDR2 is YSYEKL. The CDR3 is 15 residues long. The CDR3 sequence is CASSPDTSGGNEQFF. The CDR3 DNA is TGCGCCAGCAGCCCAGACACTAGCGGGGGCAATGAGCAGTTCTTC.

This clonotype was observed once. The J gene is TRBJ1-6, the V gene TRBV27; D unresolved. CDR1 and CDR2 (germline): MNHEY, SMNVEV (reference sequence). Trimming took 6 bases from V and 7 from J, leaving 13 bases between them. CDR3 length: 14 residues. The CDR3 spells CASRLDVENSPLHF. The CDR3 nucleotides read TGTGCCAGCAGACTAGACGTCGAAAATTCACCCCTCCACTTT.